The clone carrying this T cell receptor beta chain appeared once. Its antigen is undetermined. With V trimmed by 6 bases and J by 5 bases, 15 bases remained unmatched. CDR1 and CDR2 (germline): SGHTA, FQGNSA. CDR3 length: 17 amino acids. These data originate in a study of radiotherapy plus CTLA-4 blockade in lung cancer. Regarding the study as a whole: Peripheral blood showed expansion of tumor-derived TCR clones after radiotherapy and ipilimumab.

Sequenced by immunoSEQ multiplex PCR; TCRdb stores in-frame clones only, minus some. This sample yields approximately 53,000 clones, of which approximately 81% are seen a single time; 28% belongs to the top ten. This chain joins TRBV7-2 and TRBJ1-1, with TRBD1 matching 10 bases. The origin of this receptor is a human donor with non-small cell lung cancer whose response to radiotherapy plus ipilimumab could not be evaluated. Material: peripheral blood, obtained from a patient treated with radiotherapy plus ipilimumab. The DNA of the CDR3 is TGTGCCAGCAGTGCCGGGACAGGGGTGAATGTTCGTACTGAAGCTTTCTTT. Amino acids: CASSAGTGVNVRTEAFF.